This TCR beta chain was sequenced for a study of T cell responses to AZD1222 COVID-19 vaccine. General study findings and limits: Regions left unmutated in variants are reportedly the target of nearly half of spike-specific TCRs. White British ancestry dominated among donors, who included more females, and clonal diversity was possibly underestimated.

Using immunoSEQ multiplex PCR, the repertoire was profiled, and TCRdb retains in-frame clones only, with some absent. The sample contains about 100,000 clones, around 87% of which appear only once. Concerning this clone: Antigen specificity is unknown.

The V gene's germline CDR1 is MGHDK and CDR2 SYGVNS. This CDR3 is 13 amino acids long. V was trimmed by 0 bases and J by 1 base, leaving 3 bases between them. This receptor was taken from an adult in good health. Material: peripheral blood, obtained on day 0 of MenACWY control vaccination. J is TRBJ1-1 and V is TRBV25-1; no firm D call. The CDR3 is CASSEYRNTEAFF. CDR3 DNA: TGTGCCAGCAGTGAATATAGGAACACTGAAGCTTTCTTT.